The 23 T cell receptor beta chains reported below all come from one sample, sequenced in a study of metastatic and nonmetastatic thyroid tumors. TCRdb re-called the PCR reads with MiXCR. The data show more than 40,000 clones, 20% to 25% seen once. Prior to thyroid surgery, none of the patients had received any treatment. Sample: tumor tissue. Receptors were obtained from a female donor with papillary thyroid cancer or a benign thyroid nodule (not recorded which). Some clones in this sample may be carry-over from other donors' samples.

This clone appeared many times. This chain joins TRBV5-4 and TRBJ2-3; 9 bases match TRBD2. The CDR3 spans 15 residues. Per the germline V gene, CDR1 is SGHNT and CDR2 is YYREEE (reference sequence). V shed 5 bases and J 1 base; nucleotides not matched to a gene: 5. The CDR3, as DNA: TGTGCCAGCAGAGTTAGCGGGGGCCGCACAGATACGCAGTATTTT. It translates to CASRVSGGRTDTQYF.

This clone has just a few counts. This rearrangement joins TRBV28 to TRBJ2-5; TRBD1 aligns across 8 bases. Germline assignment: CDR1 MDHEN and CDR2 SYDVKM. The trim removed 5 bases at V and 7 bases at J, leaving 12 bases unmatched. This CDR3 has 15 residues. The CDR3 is CASSLQGVLDRTQYF. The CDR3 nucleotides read TGTGCCAGCAGTCTACAGGGGGTATTAGATAGGACCCAGTACTTC.

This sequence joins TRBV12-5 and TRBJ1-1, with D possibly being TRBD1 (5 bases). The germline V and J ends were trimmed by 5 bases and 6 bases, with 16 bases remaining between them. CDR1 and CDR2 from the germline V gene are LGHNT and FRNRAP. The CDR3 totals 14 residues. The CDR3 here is CASGPGTARAEAFF. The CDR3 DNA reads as TGTGCTAGTGGTCCCGGGACGGCGAGGGCTGAAGCTTTCTTT.

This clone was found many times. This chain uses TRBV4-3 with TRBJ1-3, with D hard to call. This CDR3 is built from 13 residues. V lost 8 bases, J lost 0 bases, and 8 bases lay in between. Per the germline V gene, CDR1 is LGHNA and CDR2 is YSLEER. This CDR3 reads CASRFVSGNTIYF. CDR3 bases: TGCGCCAGCCGCTTTGTCTCTGGAAACACCATATATTTT.

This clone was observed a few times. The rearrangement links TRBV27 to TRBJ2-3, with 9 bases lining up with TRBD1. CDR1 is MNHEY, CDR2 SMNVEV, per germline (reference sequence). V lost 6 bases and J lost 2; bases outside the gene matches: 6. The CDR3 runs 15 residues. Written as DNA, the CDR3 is TGTGCCAGCAGATACAGGGGGCTAAACACAGATACGCAGTATTTT. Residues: CASRYRGLNTDTQYF.

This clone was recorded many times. The CDR3 DNA reads TGCAGTGCTAGGCCGGGAACCCATCAGCCCCAGCATTTT. This codes for CSARPGTHQPQHF. The chain couples TRBV20-1 to TRBJ1-5, with D hard to call. The germline CDR1 and CDR2 sequences are DFQATT and SNEGSKA (reference sequence). With 3 bases removed from V and 5 bases from J, the gap between germline ends came to 11 bases. This CDR3 comprises 13 residues.

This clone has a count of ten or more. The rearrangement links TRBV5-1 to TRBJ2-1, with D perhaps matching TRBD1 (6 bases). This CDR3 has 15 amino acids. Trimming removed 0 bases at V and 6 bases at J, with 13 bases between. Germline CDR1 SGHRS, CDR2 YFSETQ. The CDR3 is CASSLDPGQINEQFF. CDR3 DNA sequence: TGCGCCAGCAGCTTGGACCCGGGACAAATCAATGAGCAGTTCTTC.

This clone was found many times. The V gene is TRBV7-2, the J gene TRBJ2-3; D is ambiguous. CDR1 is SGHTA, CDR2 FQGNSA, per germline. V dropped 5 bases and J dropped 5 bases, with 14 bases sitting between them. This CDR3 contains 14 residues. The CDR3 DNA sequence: TGTGCCAGCAGCAAGCTGGGCTTTCGAGATACGCAGTATTTT. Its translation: CASSKLGFRDTQYF.

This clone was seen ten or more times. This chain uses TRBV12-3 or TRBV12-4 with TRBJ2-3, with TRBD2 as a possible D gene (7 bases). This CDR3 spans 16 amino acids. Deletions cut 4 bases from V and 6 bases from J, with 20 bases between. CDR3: CASSSPMGGGADTQYF. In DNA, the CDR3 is TGTGCCAGCAGTTCCCCCATGGGGGGGGGGGCCGATACGCAGTATTTT.

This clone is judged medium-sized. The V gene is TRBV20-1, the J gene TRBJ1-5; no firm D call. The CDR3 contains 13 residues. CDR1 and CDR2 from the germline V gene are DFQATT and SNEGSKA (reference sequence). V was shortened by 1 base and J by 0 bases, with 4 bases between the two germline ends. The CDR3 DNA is TGCAGTGCTAGAGGAAATAGCAATCAGCCCCAGCATTTT. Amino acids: CSARGNSNQPQHF.

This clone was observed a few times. The CDR3 region is CASSPGLGPLGQFF. CDR3 in DNA: TGTGCCAGCAGTCCCGGACTTGGTCCCCTAGGGCAGTTCTTC. The chain employs TRBV2 and TRBJ2-1, with a weak D call TRBD2 (5 bases). Germline CDR1 reads SNHLY; CDR2 reads FYNNEI. The CDR3 length is 14 residues. V shed 5 bases and J shed 12 bases, with 20 bases lying between them.

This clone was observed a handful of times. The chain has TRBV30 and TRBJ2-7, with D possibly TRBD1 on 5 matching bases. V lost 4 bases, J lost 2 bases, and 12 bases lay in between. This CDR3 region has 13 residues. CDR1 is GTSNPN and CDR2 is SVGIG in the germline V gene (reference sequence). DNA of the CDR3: TGTGCCTGGAAGGGGCACACCCCCTACGAGCAGTACTTC. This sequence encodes CAWKGHTPYEQYF.

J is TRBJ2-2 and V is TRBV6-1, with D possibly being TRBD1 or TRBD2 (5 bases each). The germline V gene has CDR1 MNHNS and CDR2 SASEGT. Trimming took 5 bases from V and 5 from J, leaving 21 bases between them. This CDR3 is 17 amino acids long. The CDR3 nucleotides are TGTGCCAGCAGTACACAGTTACGAGGGAAGGGGACCGGGGAGCTGTTTTTT. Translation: CASSTQLRGKGTGELFF.

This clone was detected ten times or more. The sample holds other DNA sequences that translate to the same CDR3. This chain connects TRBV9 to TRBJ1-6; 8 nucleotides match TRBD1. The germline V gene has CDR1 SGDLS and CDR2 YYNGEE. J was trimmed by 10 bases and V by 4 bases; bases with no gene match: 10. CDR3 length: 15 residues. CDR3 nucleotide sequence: TGTGCCAGCAGCCACTCAGGGGGCGCTGGGTCACCCCTCCACTTT. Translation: CASSHSGGAGSPLHF. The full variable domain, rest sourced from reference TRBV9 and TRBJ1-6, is DSGVTQTPKHLITATGQRVTLRCSPRSGDLSVYWYQQSLDQGLQFLIQYYNGEERAKGNILERFSAQQFPDLHSELNLSSLELGDSALYFCASSHSGGAGSPLHFGNGTRLTVT.

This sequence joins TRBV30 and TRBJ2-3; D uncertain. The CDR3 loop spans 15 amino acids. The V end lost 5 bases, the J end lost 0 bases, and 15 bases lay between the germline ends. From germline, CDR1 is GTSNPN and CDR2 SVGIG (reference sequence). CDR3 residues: CAWGKAGASTDTQYF. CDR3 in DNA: TGTGCCTGGGGGAAAGCAGGAGCTAGCACAGATACGCAGTATTTT. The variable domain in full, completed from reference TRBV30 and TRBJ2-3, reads SQTIHQWPATLVQPVGSPLSLECTVEGTSNPNLYWYRQAAGRGLQLLFYSVGIGQISSEVPQNLSASRPQDRQFILSSKKLLLSDSGFYLCAWGKAGASTDTQYFGPGTRLTVL.

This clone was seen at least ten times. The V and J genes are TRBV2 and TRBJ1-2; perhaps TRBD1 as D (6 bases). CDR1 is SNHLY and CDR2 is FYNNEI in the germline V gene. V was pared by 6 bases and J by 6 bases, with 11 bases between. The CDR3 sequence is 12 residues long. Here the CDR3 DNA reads TGTGCCAGCAGCCTACAGGGCAATGGCTACACCTTC. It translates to CASSLQGNGYTF.

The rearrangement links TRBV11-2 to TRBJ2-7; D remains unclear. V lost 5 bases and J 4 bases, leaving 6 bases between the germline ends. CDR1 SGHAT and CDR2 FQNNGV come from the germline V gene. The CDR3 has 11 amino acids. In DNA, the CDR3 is TGTGCCAGCAGCAACCATTACGAGCAGTACTTC. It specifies CASSNHYEQYF.

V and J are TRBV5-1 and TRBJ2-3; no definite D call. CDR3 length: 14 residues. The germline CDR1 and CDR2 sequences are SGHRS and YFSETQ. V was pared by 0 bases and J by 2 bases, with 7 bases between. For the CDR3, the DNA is TGCGCCAGCAGCTTGGGCGAGTTCACAGATACGCAGTATTTT. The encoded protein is CASSLGEFTDTQYF.

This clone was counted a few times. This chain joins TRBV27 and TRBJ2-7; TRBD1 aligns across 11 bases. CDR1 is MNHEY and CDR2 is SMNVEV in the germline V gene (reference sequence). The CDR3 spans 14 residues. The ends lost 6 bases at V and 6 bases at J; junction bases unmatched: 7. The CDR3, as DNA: TGTGCCAGCAGCCTCCTTGGACAGGGGGCCGAGCAGTACTTC. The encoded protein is CASSLLGQGAEQYF.

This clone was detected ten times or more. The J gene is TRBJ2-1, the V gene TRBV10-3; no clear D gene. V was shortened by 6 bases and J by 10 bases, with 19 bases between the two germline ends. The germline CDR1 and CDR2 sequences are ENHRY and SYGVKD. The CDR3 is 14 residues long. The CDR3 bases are TGTGCCATCAGGGCTGAGAGAGCTACCGGCGAGCAGTTCTTC. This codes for CAIRAERATGEQFF.

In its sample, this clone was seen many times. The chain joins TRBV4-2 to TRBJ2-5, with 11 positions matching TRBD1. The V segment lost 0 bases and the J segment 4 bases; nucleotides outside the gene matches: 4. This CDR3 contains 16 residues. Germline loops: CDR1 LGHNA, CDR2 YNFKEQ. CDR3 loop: CASSQDSGTGGETQYF. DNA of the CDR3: TGTGCCAGCAGCCAAGACTCCGGGACAGGGGGAGAGACCCAGTACTTC.

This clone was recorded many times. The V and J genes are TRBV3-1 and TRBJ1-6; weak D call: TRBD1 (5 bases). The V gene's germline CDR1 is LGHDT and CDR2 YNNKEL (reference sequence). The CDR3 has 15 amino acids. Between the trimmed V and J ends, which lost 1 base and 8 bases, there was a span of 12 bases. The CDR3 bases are TGTGCCAGCAGCCAAGGGGGGATAGGTTATTCACCCCTCCACTTT. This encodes CASSQGGIGYSPLHF. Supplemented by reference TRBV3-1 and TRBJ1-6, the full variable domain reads DTAVSQTPKYLVTQMGNDKSIKCEQNLGHDTMYWYKQDSKKFLKIMFSYNNKELIINETVPNRFSPKSPDKAHLNLHINSLELGDSAVYFCASSQGGIGYSPLHFGNGTRLTVT.

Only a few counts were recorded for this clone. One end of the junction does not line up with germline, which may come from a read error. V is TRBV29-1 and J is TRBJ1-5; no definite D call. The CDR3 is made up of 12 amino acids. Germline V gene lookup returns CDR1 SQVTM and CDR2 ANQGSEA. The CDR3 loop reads CSVGTSKQPRNF. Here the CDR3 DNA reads TGCAGCGTTGGGACTTCCAAGCAGCCCCGGAATTTT.